The 32 T cell receptor beta chains below come from one sample, sequenced in a study of graft-versus-host responses after intestinal transplantation. Assay: immunoSEQ multiplex PCR; the TCRdb copy retains only in-frame clones and omits some. Among some 39,000 clones listed, just under 90% were seen once. This specimen consisted of PBMCs, obtained approximately 270 days after transplant. These receptors all come from a human patient who received an intestinal transplant, so some T cells may come from the graft donor.

This clone appeared once. The gene calls are TRBV7-9 and TRBJ1-2, with 7 nucleotides matching TRBD1. CDR3 length: 14 residues. With 0 bases clipped from V and 8 bases from J, the junction kept 6 bases outside the gene matches. Germline V CDR1 and CDR2: SEHNR, FQNEAQ (reference sequence). CDR3 sequence reads: CASSLAGGHWGYTF. The CDR3 DNA reads as TGTGCCAGCAGCTTAGCAGGGGGCCATTGGGGCTACACCTTC.

The rearrangement joins TRBV10-3 to TRBJ2-2; 7 nucleotides match TRBD1. The CDR3 spans 16 residues. V lost 3 bases, J lost 6 bases, and 10 bases stayed unmatched. Germline V gene lookup returns CDR1 ENHRY and CDR2 SYGVKD. The CDR3 region is CAISEYKGAHAGELFF. The CDR3 DNA reads TGTGCCATCAGTGAATACAAGGGGGCGCATGCCGGGGAGCTGTTTTTT.

This chain connects TRBV9 to TRBJ2-2; 10 bases are shared with TRBD2. Germline CDR1 SGDLS, CDR2 YYNGEE. The V and J ends lost 0 bases and 1 base, in that order; junction bases with no gene match: 0. This CDR3 has 16 residues. This chain's CDR3 is CASSVGLAGNTGELFF. CDR3 sequence (DNA): TGTGCCAGCAGCGTAGGACTAGCGGGGAACACCGGGGAGCTGTTTTTT.

The chain couples TRBV7-9 to TRBJ2-5, with a possible D match to TRBD2 (7 bases). Germline CDR1 is SEHNR and CDR2 is FQNEAQ (reference sequence). The CDR3 contains 15 residues. The ends were cut back, 5 bases at V and 5 bases at J, with 18 bases in the middle. This CDR3 reads CASSPSTGGVETQYF. The DNA for the CDR3 is TGTGCCAGCAGCCCATCGACGGGGGGCGTGGAGACCCAGTACTTC.

The chain has TRBV29-1 and TRBJ1-2; 8 bases are a match to TRBD1. V trimming: 5 bases; J trimming: 7 bases; junction bases outside the gene matches: 3. The CDR3 runs to 11 residues. Germline loops: CDR1 SQVTM, CDR2 ANQGSEA. CDR3 loop: CSVQTGVGYTF. For the CDR3, the DNA is TGCAGCGTTCAGACAGGGGTTGGCTACACCTTC.

In this sample, this clone turned up once. The chain joins TRBV5-1 to TRBJ1-2, with D uncertain. The germline V and J ends were trimmed by 4 bases and 9 bases, with 13 bases remaining between them. Germline CDR1 reads SGHRS; CDR2 reads YFSETQ. The CDR3 runs 12 residues. Here the CDR3 DNA reads TGCGCCAGCAGCCCCTGGGTGGGAAGCTACACCTTC. Translation gives CASSPWVGSYTF.

The chain links TRBV7-8 to TRBJ2-3; 14 positions match TRBD2. The germline gives CDR1 SGHVS, CDR2 FQNEAQ. This CDR3 region has 17 residues. The ends lost 5 bases at V and 4 bases at J; junction bases unmatched: 8. DNA of the CDR3: TGTGCCAGCAGCCACCCGACTAGCGGGGGGGCATCAGATACGCAGTATTTT. Translating gives CASSHPTSGGASDTQYF.

Comment on this clone: Other DNA variants within this sample encode the same CDR3. The chain employs TRBV15 and TRBJ2-1; D possibly corresponds to TRBD1 (5 bases). Trimming took off 1 base at V and 8 bases at J, with 12 bases between the two ends. Germline CDR1 LNHNV, CDR2 YYDKDF (reference sequence). The CDR3 covers 14 residues. CDR3 DNA: TGTGCCACCAGCAGAGTTGGGCAGGGTGATGAGCAGTTCTTC. Protein sequence: CATSRVGQGDEQFF.

This chain connects TRBV5-8 to TRBJ1-5; possible D gene TRBD1, 5 bases. Trimming removed 1 base from V and 0 bases from J, with 11 bases in between. This CDR3 contains 16 residues. Germline CDR1 reads SGHTS; CDR2 reads YDEGEE. The CDR3 nucleotides read TGTGCCAGCAGCTTGACGGGGACGGCTAGCAATCAGCCCCAGCATTTT. This codes for CASSLTGTASNQPQHF.

This chain links TRBV5-1 with TRBJ2-5; 9 nucleotides match TRBD2. The V gene end was trimmed by 0 bases and the J gene end by 2 bases; junction bases not matched to a gene: 8. Looked up from germline, CDR1 is SGHRS and CDR2 is YFSETQ. The CDR3 is 17 residues long. The CDR3 sequence is CASSLGSAGGQQETQYF. The CDR3 nucleotides read TGCGCCAGCAGCTTGGGTTCAGCGGGGGGACAACAAGAGACCCAGTACTTC.

The CDR3 nucleotides read TGTGCCAGCAGCCTTCGAGCGAACACTGAAGCTTTCTTT. As protein: CASSLRANTEAFF. The chain recombines TRBV6-5 with TRBJ1-1; D is uncertain. The germline gives CDR1 MNHEY, CDR2 SVGAGI. With 6 bases removed from V and 1 base from J, the gap between germline ends came to 9 bases. The CDR3 totals 13 residues.

The chain couples TRBV7-9 to TRBJ1-3; TRBD1 might be the D (5 bases). The germline V and J ends were trimmed by 3 bases and 3 bases, with 9 bases remaining between them. Germline-derived CDR1 and CDR2 are SEHNR and FQNEAQ (reference sequence). This CDR3 has 14 residues. The CDR3 spells CASSFTTVGNTIYF. The CDR3 bases are TGTGCCAGCAGCTTTACGACAGTTGGAAACACCATATATTTT.

This clone was observed a single time. The rearrangement joins TRBV5-8 to TRBJ2-5, with 10 bases aligning to TRBD1. The germline gives CDR1 SGHTS, CDR2 YDEGEE. V shed 0 bases and J 4 bases; nucleotides not matched to a gene: 0. The CDR3 spans 14 residues. In DNA form, the CDR3 reads TGTGCCAGCAGCTTGGGGACAGGGGGAGAGACCCAGTACTTC. It yields the protein CASSLGTGGETQYF. The complete variable domain, with remaining parts taken from reference TRBV5-8 and TRBJ2-5, reads EAGVTQSPTHLIKTRGQQATLRCSPISGHTSVYWYQQALGLGLQFLLWYDEGEERNRGNFPPRFSGRQFPNYSSELNVNALELEDSALYLCASSLGTGGETQYFGPGTRLLVL.

This clone was observed once. The CDR3 sequence is CASSGGGSTDTQYF. CDR3 nucleotide sequence: TGCGCCAGCAGTGGCGGGGGGAGCACAGATACGCAGTATTTT. The chain links TRBV5-1 to TRBJ2-3; TRBD2 agrees at 8 bases. The CDR3 is made up of 14 amino acids. Germline lookup yields CDR1 SGHRS and CDR2 YFSETQ. V lost 5 bases, J lost 0 bases, and 2 bases stayed unmatched.

This sequence joins TRBV10-2 and TRBJ2-3; D might be TRBD1 or TRBD2, each matching 5 bases. This CDR3 comprises 16 residues. Germline V gene lookup returns CDR1 WSHSY and CDR2 SAAADI. Trimming removed 0 bases from V and 6 bases from J, with 16 bases in between. Written as DNA, the CDR3 is TGCGCCAGCAGTGAGTCGAGGGGCCGGCCCGACGATACGCAGTATTTT. It specifies CASSESRGRPDDTQYF.

V and J are TRBV11-2 and TRBJ2-2; tentative D call: TRBD1 (7 bases). The CDR3 length is 16 residues. V was cut by 5 bases and J by 3 bases, with 16 bases left in between. Germline V gene data show CDR1 as SGHAT and CDR2 as FQNNGV. CDR3 amino acids: CASSHGGGHYTGELFF. The CDR3 DNA is TGTGCCAGCAGCCACGGAGGGGGCCACTACACCGGGGAGCTGTTTTTT.

The chain links TRBV19 to TRBJ2-2; D is perhaps TRBD2 (5 bases). The CDR3 covers 15 residues. V was clipped by 2 bases and J by 2 bases, with 9 bases between them. Germline V lookup: CDR1 LNHDA, CDR2 SQIVND (reference sequence). CDR3: CASSIRGANTGELFF. The CDR3 region has the DNA TGTGCCAGTAGTATACGGGGTGCCAACACCGGGGAGCTGTTTTTT.

The rearrangement joins TRBV6-5 to TRBJ2-3, with 12 bases lining up with TRBD2. The CDR3 loop spans 15 amino acids. The trim removed 6 bases at V and 7 bases at J, leaving 8 bases unmatched. Germline V gene sequence: CDR1 MNHEY, CDR2 SVGAGI. Written as DNA, the CDR3 is TGTGCCAGCAGCCGCTTGGGACTAGCGGGTTATACGCAGTATTTT. As protein: CASSRLGLAGYTQYF.

The V call is TRBV4-1, the J call TRBJ2-7; D gene unclear. This CDR3 has 14 amino acids. The V end was cut by 0 bases, the J end by 0 bases, with 6 bases between. The germline V gene encodes CDR1 MGHRA and CDR2 YSYEKL. CDR3 in amino acids: CASSQDWSSYEQYF. The CDR3, as DNA: TGCGCCAGCAGCCAAGATTGGAGCTCCTACGAGCAGTACTTC.

This chain links TRBV6-4 with TRBJ2-1, with 7 nucleotides matching TRBD2. This CDR3 has 16 amino acids. CDR1 and CDR2 (germline): MRHNA, SNTAGT. Trimming cost V 0 bases and J 0 bases; bases outside gene matches: 2. CDR3 sequence: CASSDSAGRSYNEQFF. CDR3 in DNA: TGTGCCAGCAGTGACTCAGCGGGACGCTCCTACAATGAGCAGTTCTTC.

Only a few counts were recorded for this clone. This chain links TRBV2 with TRBJ1-2; tentatively, D is TRBD1 (6 bases). The germline V and J ends were trimmed by 7 bases and 8 bases, with 14 bases remaining between them. The germline CDR1 and CDR2 sequences are SNHLY and FYNNEI. This CDR3 comprises 12 residues. CDR3 DNA: TGTGCCAGCAACTTGCAACAGGGAGGCTACACCTTC. Translation gives CASNLQQGGYTF.

The chain joins TRBV6-6 to TRBJ1-2; 9 nucleotides line up with TRBD1. The germline gives CDR1 MNHNY, CDR2 SVGAGI (reference sequence). The CDR3 length is 15 residues. Trimming cost V 0 bases and J 7 bases; bases outside gene matches: 6. In DNA form, the CDR3 reads TGTGCCAGCAGTTACTCACAGGGGGCTGAGGTTGGCTACACCTTC. Protein product: CASSYSQGAEVGYTF.

CDR3 sequence reads: CSVEEASGNTIYF. Here the CDR3 DNA reads TGCAGCGTTGAAGAAGCATCAGGAAACACCATATATTTT. The chain joins TRBV29-1 to TRBJ1-3; D remains unclear. Germline loops: CDR1 SQVTM, CDR2 ANQGSEA. V lost 0 bases and J 4 bases, leaving 7 bases between the germline ends. The CDR3 covers 13 residues.

The chain carries TRBV4-1 and TRBJ1-2, with D hard to call. The CDR3 length is 16 residues. The germline V and J ends were trimmed by 3 bases and 0 bases, with 14 bases remaining between them. Germline assignment: CDR1 MGHRA and CDR2 YSYEKL. The CDR3 here is CASSQSPHGANYGYTF. The CDR3 DNA sequence: TGCGCCAGCAGCCAGTCCCCCCACGGAGCTAACTATGGCTACACCTTC.

This chain connects TRBV19 to TRBJ1-1, with D unresolved. The germline V and J ends were trimmed by 7 bases and 5 bases, with 20 bases remaining between them. Germline V lookup: CDR1 LNHDA, CDR2 SQIVND (reference sequence). The CDR3 has 15 amino acids. DNA of the CDR3: TGTGCCAGTACCCTTAACGCTGGGTCACGAACTGAAGCTTTCTTT. Translated, it gives CASTLNAGSRTEAFF.

The J gene is TRBJ1-1, the V gene TRBV5-1; D remains unclear. Germline CDR1 and CDR2: SGHRS and YFSETQ. The V end was cut by 0 bases, the J end by 0 bases, with 6 bases between. This CDR3 has 14 residues. This CDR3 reads CASSLDPVNTEAFF. DNA of the CDR3: TGCGCCAGCAGCTTGGATCCGGTGAACACTGAAGCTTTCTTT.

The genes are TRBV12-5 and TRBJ2-7; 9 bases fit TRBD2. This CDR3 comprises 13 residues. From germline, CDR1 is LGHNT and CDR2 FRNRAP. After removal of 6 bases from V and 3 bases from J, the junction contained 3 bases not matched to a gene. This CDR3 is CASGPSGDYEQYF. The CDR3 bases are TGTGCTAGTGGACCTAGCGGGGACTACGAGCAGTACTTC.

CDR3 bases: TGTGCCAGCAGCCAAGTACGCGAAATGGAGGAAAAACTGTTTTTT. It codes for CASSQVREMEEKLFF. The chain carries TRBV4-2 and TRBJ1-4; D ambiguous. The germline gives CDR1 LGHNA, CDR2 YNFKEQ. V was trimmed by 1 base and J by 8 bases, leaving 14 bases between them. The CDR3 spans 15 residues.

This chain uses TRBV7-9 with TRBJ1-4; 12 nucleotides line up with TRBD1. Trimming cost V 5 bases and J 8 bases; bases outside gene matches: 9. The V gene's germline CDR1 is SEHNR and CDR2 FQNEAQ (reference sequence). This CDR3 contains 16 residues. The CDR3 reads CASSRPGQGAGEKLFF. CDR3 coding DNA: TGTGCCAGCAGCCGGCCGGGACAGGGGGCGGGGGAAAAACTGTTTTTT.

V and J are TRBV18 and TRBJ2-5; 9 nucleotides align to TRBD1. The J call is in doubt because the DNA end fits TRBJ2-7 better. Germline CDR1 and CDR2: KGHSH and LQKENI. This CDR3 is built from 13 residues. As DNA, the CDR3 is TGTGCCAGCTCACCGGGACAGGGACTCGAGCAGTACTTC. Translating it yields CASSPGQGLEQYF.

This clone was recorded once. The chain carries TRBV19 and TRBJ1-4; D ambiguous. The germline CDR1 and CDR2 sequences are LNHDA and SQIVND (reference sequence). The V and J ends lost 5 bases and 4 bases respectively, with 17 bases between them. The CDR3 sequence is 16 residues long. CDR3 nucleotides: TGTGCCAGTAGTCCGCTTCTCGGACGGATTAATGAAAAACTGTTTTTT. Translated: CASSPLLGRINEKLFF.

For the CDR3, the DNA is TGCGCCAGCAGCCAAATGCTGGGACAGGGCAGTTCACCCCTCCACTTT. This gives the protein CASSQMLGQGSSPLHF. The rearrangement uses TRBV4-1 and TRBJ1-6, with 9 bases aligning to TRBD1. The CDR3 loop spans 16 amino acids. In germline, CDR1 is MGHRA, CDR2 YSYEKL. J was trimmed by 9 bases and V by 2 bases; bases with no gene match: 8.